A selection of T cell receptor beta chains follows, all from one sample in a study of Ad26.COV2.S vaccination and SARS-CoV-2 variants. The data were produced by immunoSEQ multiplex PCR, yet TCRdb's version contains in-frame clones alone and is incomplete. Among about 350,000 clones listed, approximately 86% were seen once. The sample here was peripheral blood, taken in a trial of Ad26.COV2.S vaccine versus placebo. The receptors stem from a person between 18 and 60 years old who received the Ad26.COV2.S COVID-19 vaccine or a placebo. Each CDR3 is given with its conserved first and last residue. A D gene is named only where the DNA matches it firmly. Rows may omit the clone size; those that give it use once, few, many or a size class.

TGTGCCAGCAGCTTGGCCGCGGGGATTTATGGCTACACCTTC,CASSLAAGIYGYTF,TRBJ1-2,.,once,TRBV5-6
TGTGCCAGCAGCTTAGTTGCAGGGGGAAGTAGAGTCACTGAAGCTTTCTTT,CASSLVAGGSRVTEAFF,TRBJ1-1,TRBD1,.,TRBV7-2
TGTGCCAGTAGTATTAGGGAGGGAGGTTTTGAAGCTTTCTTT,CASSIREGGFEAFF,TRBJ1-1,.,.,TRBV19
TGTGCCAGCACCCACGAGGGACCCGAAAAACTGTTTTTT,CASTHEGPEKLFF,TRBJ1-4,.,.,TRBV12-3/TRBV12-4
TGCGCCAGCAGTCCCACACGAAACACTGAAGCTTTCTTT,CASSPTRNTEAFF,TRBJ1-1,.,.,TRBV5-1
TGTGCCAGCAGTGGGCCCTGGGGAGGCTACACCTTC,CASSGPWGGYTF,TRBJ1-2,.,few,TRBV25-1
TGTGCCAGCAGTGGCCTAGGGGGTTATGGCAATCAGCCCCAGCATTTT,CASSGLGGYGNQPQHF,TRBJ1-5,.,.,TRBV2
TGTGCCAGCAGCTTAACGATGGGTAGCGAGCAGTACTTC,CASSLTMGSEQYF,TRBJ2-7,.,.,TRBV7-9
TGTGCCAGAAGACGGATCTGCGAGCAGTACTTC,CARRRICEQYF,TRBJ2-7,.,.,TRBV5-3
TGTGCCAGTAGTACTCCGTTCAGGGGGCCGACCTACAATGAGCAGTTCTTC,CASSTPFRGPTYNEQFF,TRBJ2-1,TRBD1,.,TRBV19
TGTGCCAGTCGGGAGGGACAGGGCCCGAATCAGCCCCAGCATTTT,CASREGQGPNQPQHF,TRBJ1-5,TRBD1,once,TRBV28
TGCGCCAGCAGTCCCGCCTCTAGCGTTGGGGAGGACGAGCAGTACTTC,CASSPASSVGEDEQYF,TRBJ2-7,.,.,TRBV23-1
TGTGCCAGTAGTATAGGAGGCGGGAGGCAGGGTGAGCAGTTCTTC,CASSIGGGRQGEQFF,TRBJ2-1,TRBD2,.,TRBV19
TGTGCCAGCAGTGAAGCGGTCGGCCACATGAACACTGAAGCTTTCTTT,CASSEAVGHMNTEAFF,TRBJ1-1,.,.,TRBV6-1
TGCGCCAGCAGCTGGGTGGCGGGCGGTGGAGATACGCAGTATTTT,CASSWVAGGGDTQYF,TRBJ2-3,.,.,TRBV5-1
TGTGCCACCAGGGCCGGACAGGCGGCGAACACTGAAGCTTTCTTT,CATRAGQAANTEAFF,TRBJ1-1,TRBD1,.,TRBV24-1
TGCGCCAGCAGCCAAGAGGGGCAGGGTTCCTTCTCTGGGGCCAACGTCCTGACTTTC,CASSQEGQGSFSGANVLTF,TRBJ2-6,.,.,TRBV4-1
TGTGCCAGCAGTCCCCGGGTAGCGTACCAAGAGACCCAGTACTTC,CASSPRVAYQETQYF,TRBJ2-5,.,once,TRBV28
TGTGCCAGCAGTTACAACGGGGGCAAGGATACGCAGTATTTT,CASSYNGGKDTQYF,TRBJ2-3,.,.,TRBV6-5
TGCGCCAGCAGCCAAGACCCCCGCTCGGAGACCACTGAAGCTTTCTTT,CASSQDPRSETTEAFF,TRBJ1-1,.,.,TRBV4-3
TGTGCCAGCAGTTTTCAGATTAATTCACCCCTCCACTTT,CASSFQINSPLHF,TRBJ1-6,.,.,TRBV27
TGTGCCAGCAGCTTGGAGGGTAACTCCTATAATTCACCCCTCCACTTT,CASSLEGNSYNSPLHF,TRBJ1-6,.,.,TRBV5-5
TGTGCCATCAGCCTAGCGGGAGGAGTTAGAAATGAGCAGTTCTTC,CAISLAGGVRNEQFF,TRBJ2-1,TRBD2,.,TRBV10-3
TGTGCCAGCAAAAGAGGGGGCTCGAACACTGAAGCTTTCTTT,CASKRGGSNTEAFF,TRBJ1-1,TRBD1,.,TRBV6-5
TGCGCCAGCAGCAGATGGACTAGCGGGGGGGTTCTGGCCCAGTACTTC,CASSRWTSGGVLAQYF,TRBJ2-5,TRBD2,.,TRBV5-1
TGTGCCAGCAGTTTCCAGCAGGTCTTCGGCGCTTTCTTT,CASSFQQVFGAFF,TRBJ1-1,.,.,TRBV28
TGTGCCAGCAGGGCCGGGACAGGGGACCGGTCCCTCCACTTT,CASRAGTGDRSLHF,TRBJ1-6,TRBD1,few,TRBV7-2
TGTGCCAGCAGCTTATCAGGGGGGACGAACACTGAAGCTTTCTTT,CASSLSGGTNTEAFF,TRBJ1-1,TRBD1,.,TRBV11-2
TGTGCCAGCAGCTCGGGCGACAGGGGAGGTGAGCAGTACTTC,CASSSGDRGGEQYF,TRBJ2-7,TRBD1,.,TRBV5-4
TGTGCCAGCAGCTTGTTGGGACAGCCCTACGAGCAGTACTTC,CASSLLGQPYEQYF,TRBJ2-7,TRBD1,.,TRBV5-6
TGTGCCAGCAGCCAAGACAGGGATGAAAAACTGTTTTTT,CASSQDRDEKLFF,TRBJ1-4,.,once,TRBV4-2
TGTGCCAGCAGCCTCGGACAGGGGCTGTCCAATGAGCAGTTCTTC,CASSLGQGLSNEQFF,TRBJ2-1,TRBD1,.,TRBV5-4
TGTGCCAGCAGCCGGGGAGGGGGTAGGGGTGACGAGCAGTACTTC,CASSRGGGRGDEQYF,TRBJ2-7,.,.,TRBV5-4
TGTGCCAGCAGGTTACCTCCTTCCCCTCTCCACAATGAGCAGTTCTTC,CASRLPPSPLHNEQFF,TRBJ2-1,.,.,TRBV6-4
TGTGCCACCAGTGATTCCTCCTTAAGAGGGGAAAAACTGTTTTTT,CATSDSSLRGEKLFF,TRBJ1-4,.,.,TRBV24-1
TGTGCCACCCGCCCAAAGCCACAGACCTCCACAGATACGCAGTATTTT,CATRPKPQTSTDTQYF,TRBJ2-3,.,.,TRBV15
TGTGCTAGCAGCTTGGGGACTAGCGGGGGTACAGAGACCCAGTACTTC,CASSLGTSGGTETQYF,TRBJ2-5,TRBD2,.,TRBV7-7
TGTGCCAGCAGTAAGGACAGGGATGAAAAACTGTTTTTT,CASSKDRDEKLFF,TRBJ1-4,TRBD1,.,TRBV7-9
TGTGCTAGTGGCAAAGACGGAGCAGGGGGCGCAGGTTACGAGCAGTACTTC,CASGKDGAGGAGYEQYF,TRBJ2-7,TRBD1,.,TRBV12-5
TGTGCCAGCAGCTCCGCCGTCTTGGACACCGGGGAGCTGTTTTTT,CASSSAVLDTGELFF,TRBJ2-2,.,.,TRBV5-6
TGTGCCAGCAGCCTAGGAGGGGTGTCCTACAATGAGCAGTTCTTC,CASSLGGVSYNEQFF,TRBJ2-1,.,once,TRBV7-3
TGTGCCAGCAGCCCGGGACTTTCCTCCACGCAGTATTTT,CASSPGLSSTQYF,TRBJ2-3,.,.,TRBV7-2
TGCGCCAGCAGCTTGGAAGGGACAGGAGCGCTGGGGCAGTACTTC,CASSLEGTGALGQYF,TRBJ2-7,TRBD1,.,TRBV5-1
TGTGCCAGCAGCCACGGGACTAGCGGGGGGGTGAGCTCCTACGAGCAGTACTTC,CASSHGTSGGVSSYEQYF,TRBJ2-7,TRBD2,.,TRBV4-2
TGTGCCAGCAGTCCGGCCTCACTAGCCAATGAGCAGTTCTTC,CASSPASLANEQFF,TRBJ2-1,.,.,TRBV6-2/TRBV6-3
TGTGCCAGCTCACCCCAAGAGGACAGGGCAGAGACCCAGTACTTC,CASSPQEDRAETQYF,TRBJ2-5,TRBD1,.,TRBV18
TGCGCCAGCAGACCCTTATCCGGTGATACAGGAAACTATGGCTACACCTTC,CASRPLSGDTGNYGYTF,TRBJ1-2,.,.,TRBV4-1
TGTGCCACCCCCGGGGCTAGCGGGAGCCAAGATACGCAGTATTTT,CATPGASGSQDTQYF,TRBJ2-3,TRBD2,.,TRBV2
TGCGCCAGCAGCTTGGGCGGGAGGAGGGGCGAGCAGTACTTC,CASSLGGRRGEQYF,TRBJ2-7,TRBD2,.,TRBV5-1
TGTGCCAGCAGCTTATGGGGGAGTGAGACCCAGTACTTC,CASSLWGSETQYF,TRBJ2-5,.,.,TRBV7-2